Below, 19 T cell receptor beta chains from the same sample are listed, as sequenced in a study of regulatory T cells in long-lasting Graves disease. Researchers made TCR beta libraries by using iRepertoire HTBI primers and running Arm-PCR on CDR3 regions. TCRdb passed the multiplex PCR reads through MiXCR, listing each CDR3 protein once. The sample yields approximately 380,000 distinct CDR3 sequences, under 25% seen once. Time point in this sample: persistent/refractory GD, antithyroid drugs over 5 years with positive TRAb. RNA extracted from PBMCs served as the sequencing template. The specimen was peripheral blood mononuclear cells (PBMCs), collected when the disease was refractory, from a patient treated with antithyroid drugs. Receptors originate from a female donor with Graves disease.

The chain joins TRBV11-2 to TRBJ1-6; D might be TRBD1 (5 bases). Germline-derived CDR1 and CDR2 are SGHAT and FQNNGV. The CDR3 runs 16 residues. V lost 3 bases, J lost 9 bases, and 18 bases lay in between. CDR3 protein: CASSLQGIQPSSPLHF. The CDR3 bases are TGTGCCAGCAGCTTGCAGGGAATTCAGCCTTCTTCACCCCTCCACTTT.

In this sample, this clonotype turned up many times. This rearrangement joins TRBV7-8 to TRBJ2-7; 7 bases agree with TRBD2. CDR3 length equals 13 residues. Germline V gene data show CDR1 as SGHVS and CDR2 as FQNEAQ. V trimming: 5 bases; J trimming: 5 bases; junction bases outside the gene matches: 6. This chain's CDR3 is CASSAQRDNEQYF. CDR3 nucleotide sequence: TGTGCCAGCAGCGCCCAGCGGGATAACGAGCAGTACTTC.

The rearrangement uses TRBV27 and TRBJ2-5, with D perhaps given as TRBD1 or TRBD2 (7 bases each). The CDR3 totals 13 residues. Trimming cost V 10 bases and J 5 bases, with 17 bases left between them. Germline CDR1 reads MNHEY; CDR2 reads SMNVEV (reference sequence). As DNA, the CDR3 is TGTGCCACCGGGGGGACAGTTGGCGAGACCCAGTACTTC. Its protein is CATGGTVGETQYF.

Only a few counts were recorded for this clonotype. The rearrangement joins TRBV7-2 to TRBJ1-4, with D tentatively TRBD1 (5 bases). The assigned J gene may be wrong: the sequence end matches TRBJ1-6 better. The germline gives CDR1 SGHTA, CDR2 FQGNSA. This CDR3 comprises 15 residues. CDR3: CASSSGGYGNSPLHF. Here the CDR3 DNA reads TGTGCCAGCAGCTCTGGGGGATATGGGAATTCACCCCTCCACTTT.

The gene calls are TRBV6-1 and TRBJ2-3, with 11 bases lining up with TRBD2. There are 15 residues in the CDR3. J lost 4 bases, V lost 5 bases, and 5 bases had no gene match. CDR1 and CDR2 from the germline V gene are MNHNS and SASEGT. The DNA for the CDR3 is TGTGCCAGCAGTCAACTAGCGGGAGTATCAGATACGCAGTATTTT. It is translated as CASSQLAGVSDTQYF.

A word on this clonotype: The junction departs from germline at one end; a sequencing error may be responsible. The V and J genes are TRBV11-3 and TRBJ2-2, with a tentative D call TRBD1 (7 bases). This CDR3 has 18 residues. Germline values: CDR1 SGHNT, CDR2 YENEEA. The CDR3, as DNA: TGTGCCAGCAGCCCCATATGGGCGGCAGGGGGGAACACCGAGGAGCTGTTTTTT. This codes for CASSPIWAAGGNTEELFF. The full variable domain, with the rest looked up from reference TRBV11-3 and TRBJ2-2, is EAGVVQSPRYKIIEKKQPVAFWCNPISGHNTLYWYLQNLGQGPELLIRYENEEAVDDSQLPKDRFSAERLKGVDSTLKIQPAELGDSAVYLCASSPIWAAGGNTEELFFGEGSRLTVL.

This clonotype was counted at least ten times. The J gene is TRBJ2-5, the V gene TRBV28; 9 positions agree with TRBD1. Germline V lookup: CDR1 MDHEN, CDR2 SYDVKM. With V trimmed by 6 bases and J by 0 bases, 5 bases remained unmatched. CDR3 length: 15 amino acids. CDR3 protein: CASRPGTGYQETQYF. In DNA form, the CDR3 reads TGTGCCAGCAGGCCCGGGACAGGGTACCAAGAGACCCAGTACTTC.

This clonotype has a handful of counts. The chain carries TRBV7-2 and TRBJ2-7; D is undetermined. V lost 1 base, J lost 2 bases, and 6 bases lay in between. Germline CDR1 SGHTA, CDR2 FQGNSA. The CDR3 contains 13 residues. The CDR3 reads CASSLVIPYEQYF. The CDR3 coding sequence is TGTGCCAGCAGCTTAGTTATCCCCTACGAGCAGTACTTC.

This clonotype was counted many times. CDR3 amino acids: CASSLRGGREKLFF. CDR3 nucleotide sequence: TGTGCCAGCAGTTTAAGGGGGGGCCGAGAAAAACTGTTTTTT. V gene TRBV12-3 or TRBV12-4 combines with J gene TRBJ1-4; possibly TRBD1 for D (6 bases). The CDR3 spans 14 residues. Trimming took 2 bases from V and 8 from J, leaving 12 bases between them.

This clonotype was recorded many times. The DNA of the CDR3 is TGTGCCAGCAGTTCCCAAGGGGGGCTTTTGAGCGGCTACACCTTC. Translated, it gives CASSSQGGLLSGYTF. The chain couples TRBV27 to TRBJ1-2, with D perhaps TRBD1 (6 bases). Trimming removed 4 bases at V and 8 bases at J, with 20 bases between. This CDR3 contains 15 residues. Germline CDR1 is MNHEY and CDR2 is SMNVEV (reference sequence).

This clonotype occurred a few times. The genes are TRBV30 and TRBJ2-3; D unclear. The CDR3 contains 12 residues. V was clipped by 1 base and J by 3 bases, with 5 bases between them. The germline CDR1 and CDR2 sequences are GTSNPN and SVGIG (reference sequence). The CDR3 nucleotides read TGTGCCTGGAGTGGAGTTACAGATACGCAGTATTTT. Translating it yields CAWSGVTDTQYF.

The chain employs TRBV20-1 and TRBJ2-2; TRBD1 or TRBD2 may be the D gene (7 bases each). Germline V gives CDR1 DFQATT, CDR2 SNEGSKA (reference sequence). The CDR3 totals 15 residues. The V end lost 5 bases, the J end lost 1 base, and 14 bases lay between the germline ends. The CDR3 DNA reads TGCAGTGCTTGGGGGGGGACAGAGAACACCGGGGAGCTGTTTTTT. Translation: CSAWGGTENTGELFF.

The rearrangement joins TRBV20-1 to TRBJ1-2; D is uncertain. The CDR3 is 13 residues long. The germline V gene has CDR1 DFQATT and CDR2 SNEGSKA (reference sequence). Deletions cut 5 bases from V and 2 bases from J, with 12 bases between. The CDR3 spells CSAPPPNNYGYTF. The DNA of the CDR3 is TGCAGTGCTCCTCCCCCAAACAACTATGGCTACACCTTC.

This clonotype has at least ten counts. The V call is TRBV11-2, the J call TRBJ1-1; unclear D gene. Germline-derived CDR1 and CDR2 are SGHAT and FQNNGV. Trimming removed 6 bases from V and 3 bases from J, with 20 bases in between. The CDR3 is 16 amino acids. The chain's CDR3 is CASRINSWREDTEAFF. CDR3 DNA sequence: TGTGCCAGCAGAATTAATAGCTGGAGAGAGGACACTGAAGCTTTCTTT. The full variable domain, completed using reference TRBV11-2 and TRBJ1-1, is EAGVAQSPRYKIIEKRQSVAFWCNPISGHATLYWYQQILGQGPKLLIQFQNNGVVDDSQLPKDRFSAERLKGVDSTLKIQPAKLEDSAVYLCASRINSWREDTEAFFGQGTRLTVV.

This clonotype occurred many times. The gene calls are TRBV11-2 and TRBJ1-4; D remains ambiguous. Germline CDR1 and CDR2: SGHAT and FQNNGV. The CDR3 contains 15 residues. V shed 5 bases and J shed 4 bases, with 14 bases lying between them. The CDR3 loop is CASSKQPHVNEKLFF. The CDR3 DNA is TGTGCCAGCAGCAAACAACCCCATGTTAATGAAAAACTGTTTTTT.

Note on this clonotype: A far larger clone is one nucleotide away, so this likely arose from a read error. The chain is built from TRBV7-2 and TRBJ2-5, with D perhaps assigned TRBD1 or TRBD2 (5 bases each). Germline V gives CDR1 SGHTA, CDR2 FQGNSA. The CDR3 covers 15 residues. CDR3 amino acids: CASSLGGGPQETRYF. In nucleotides, the CDR3 is TGTGCCAGCAGCTTAGGTGGGGGACCCCAAGAGACCCGGTACTTC. Combining the CDR3 with reference TRBV7-2 and TRBJ2-5 gives the whole variable domain GAGVSQSPSNKVTEKGKDVELRCDPISGHTALYWYRQSLGQGLEFLIYFQGNSAPDKSGLPSDRFSAERTGGSVSTLTIQRTQQEDSAVYLCASSLGGGPQETRYFGPGTRLLVL.

The V gene is TRBV7-9, the J gene TRBJ1-6; 9 nucleotides align to TRBD1. Germline V gives CDR1 SEHNR, CDR2 FQNEAQ (reference sequence). The CDR3 is 16 amino acids. The J segment lost 6 bases and the V segment lost 5 bases, leaving 8 bases of the junction unmatched. The CDR3 is CASSTSGQGRNSPLHF. The CDR3 DNA reads TGTGCCAGCAGCACCTCAGGACAGGGGCGTAATTCACCCCTCCACTTT.

This clonotype occurred many times. V usage is TRBV12-3 or TRBV12-4 and J usage is TRBJ1-2; 12 bases match TRBD1. The CDR3 spans 15 residues. The trim removed 3 bases at V and 8 bases at J, leaving 7 bases unmatched. Here the CDR3 DNA reads TGTGCCAGCAGTTTCACCGGGACAGGGGGCCAAGGCTACACCTTC. It encodes CASSFTGTGGQGYTF.

This clonotype was found many times. The chain couples TRBV7-2 to TRBJ2-7; maybe TRBD2 (5 bases). The germline CDR1 and CDR2 sequences are SGHTA and FQGNSA. Between the trimmed V and J ends, which lost 5 bases and 0 bases, there was a span of 14 bases. CDR3 size: 15 residues. CDR3 bases: TGTGCCAGCAGCCCGCGTGGAGCGGACTCCTACGAGCAGTACTTC. It encodes CASSPRGADSYEQYF.